The 11 T cell receptor beta chains below were found in one sample sequenced in a study of metastatic and nonmetastatic thyroid tumors. None of the patients had undergone any treatment ahead of thyroid surgery. TCRdb re-called the PCR reads via MiXCR. The sample records about 28,000 clones, 3.7% being singletons. The sequenced sample consisted of blood. These TCRs come from a male donor with papillary thyroid cancer or a benign thyroid nodule (not recorded which). Some clones in this sample may be carry-over from other donors' samples.

This clone was seen ten or more times. The rearrangement links TRBV20-1 to TRBJ1-2; D gene ambiguous. Germline loops: CDR1 DFQATT, CDR2 SNEGSKA (reference sequence). The CDR3 totals 14 residues. The V end lost 0 bases, the J end lost 7 bases, and 15 bases lay between the germline ends. The CDR3 loop is CSARDAGPRGGYTF. As DNA, the CDR3 is TGCAGTGCTAGAGATGCGGGCCCTCGGGGTGGCTACACCTTC.

In its sample, this clone was seen many times. V and J are TRBV29-1 and TRBJ1-2; unclear D gene. With 3 bases removed from V and 4 bases from J, the gap between germline ends came to 3 bases. Germline CDR1 is SQVTM and CDR2 is ANQGSEA. The CDR3 totals 10 residues. CDR3 sequence (DNA): TGCAGCGTTGAGGCCTATGGCTACACCTTC. Encoded protein: CSVEAYGYTF.

The chain recombines TRBV20-1 with TRBJ2-3, with 8 positions matching TRBD2. V shed 3 bases and J 1 base; nucleotides not matched to a gene: 3. Germline values: CDR1 DFQATT, CDR2 SNEGSKA (reference sequence). The CDR3 runs 14 residues. The CDR3: CSASPAGGTDTQYF. CDR3 coding DNA: TGCAGTGCTAGCCCAGCGGGAGGCACAGATACGCAGTATTTT.

This clone appeared many times. The genes are TRBV20-1 and TRBJ2-3; 8 bases fit TRBD2. Germline V lookup: CDR1 DFQATT, CDR2 SNEGSKA (reference sequence). After removal of 0 bases from V and 1 base from J, the junction contained 0 bases not matched to a gene. This CDR3 has 14 residues. CDR3 coding DNA: TGCAGTGCTAGAGACGGGGGGGGCACAGATACGCAGTATTTT. It yields the protein CSARDGGGTDTQYF.

In this sample, this clone turned up a few times. The chain has TRBV6-1 and TRBJ1-5; TRBD1 agrees at 7 bases. This CDR3 has 16 amino acids. Germline V gene lookup returns CDR1 MNHNS and CDR2 SASEGT. Trimming took 5 bases from V and 2 from J; bases not matched to a gene: 9. Written as DNA, the CDR3 is TGTGCCAGCAGTCTAAGGACAGGCGGGGGCAATCAGCCCCAGCATTTT. As protein: CASSLRTGGGNQPQHF.

This clone was counted only a few times. The J gene is TRBJ2-7, the V gene TRBV6-2 or TRBV6-3, with D tentatively TRBD2 (6 bases). The V end was cut by 0 bases, the J end by 6 bases, with 12 bases between. There are 14 residues in the CDR3. Germline V CDR1 and CDR2: MNHEY, SVGEGT. In nucleotides, the CDR3 is TGTGCCAGCAGTTACTCGGCGGGGCTGTGCGAGCAGTACGTC. It translates to CASSYSAGLCEQYV.

In its sample, this clone ranks as medium-sized. The chain employs TRBV24-1 and TRBJ1-2, with a possible D match to TRBD1 (5 bases). This CDR3 has 13 residues. With 2 bases removed from V and 3 bases from J, the gap between germline ends came to 6 bases. CDR1 is KGHDR and CDR2 is SFDVKD in the germline V gene. This CDR3 is CATSDSGDYGYTF. CDR3 coding DNA: TGTGCCACCAGTGATTCGGGGGACTATGGCTACACCTTC.

This sequence joins TRBV19 and TRBJ2-3; D not resolved. The CDR3 is 14 residues long. V was pared by 10 bases and J by 5 bases, with 19 bases between. Germline CDR1 and CDR2: LNHDA and SQIVND (reference sequence). CDR3 loop: CATRASGNLDTQYF. Here the CDR3 DNA reads TGTGCCACTAGGGCGAGTGGGAATTTAGATACGCAGTATTTT.

This clone occurred a few times. This chain uses TRBV5-1 with TRBJ1-1; 9 bases fit TRBD1. This CDR3 has 13 amino acids. Germline V CDR1 and CDR2: SGHRS, YFSETQ. V trimming: 4 bases; J trimming: 8 bases; junction bases outside the gene matches: 6. CDR3 coding DNA: TGCGCCAGCAGCCTACCCGGACAGGGGGAAGCTTTCTTT. It translates to CASSLPGQGEAFF.

In this sample, this clone turned up a few times. This chain uses TRBV28 with TRBJ2-7, with 8 bases aligning to TRBD2. V gave up 5 bases and J gave up 13 bases; unmatched junction bases: 13. From germline, CDR1 is MDHEN and CDR2 SYDVKM. There are 13 residues in the CDR3. CDR3 coding DNA: TGTGCCAGCAGTACGAACCAGCGGGAGCTTGTCTACTTC. Residues: CASSTNQRELVYF. Using reference TRBV28 and TRBJ2-7 for the parts outside the CDR3, the full variable domain is DVKVTQSSRYLVKRTGEKVFLECVQDMDHENMFWYRQDPGLGLRLIYFSYDVKMKEKGDIPEGYSVSREKKERFSLILESASTNQTSMYLCASSTNQRELVYFGPGTRLTVT.

This clone was seen a handful of times. The chain is built from TRBV27 and TRBJ1-4, with 9 bases lining up with TRBD1. The CDR3 runs 15 residues. Germline V gene sequence: CDR1 MNHEY, CDR2 SMNVEV (reference sequence). The J segment lost 8 bases and the V segment lost 6 bases, leaving 10 bases of the junction unmatched. The CDR3 DNA reads as TGTGCCAGCAGGCTACAGGGGGCTCTTTGGGAAAAACTGTTTTTT. Translating it yields CASRLQGALWEKLFF.